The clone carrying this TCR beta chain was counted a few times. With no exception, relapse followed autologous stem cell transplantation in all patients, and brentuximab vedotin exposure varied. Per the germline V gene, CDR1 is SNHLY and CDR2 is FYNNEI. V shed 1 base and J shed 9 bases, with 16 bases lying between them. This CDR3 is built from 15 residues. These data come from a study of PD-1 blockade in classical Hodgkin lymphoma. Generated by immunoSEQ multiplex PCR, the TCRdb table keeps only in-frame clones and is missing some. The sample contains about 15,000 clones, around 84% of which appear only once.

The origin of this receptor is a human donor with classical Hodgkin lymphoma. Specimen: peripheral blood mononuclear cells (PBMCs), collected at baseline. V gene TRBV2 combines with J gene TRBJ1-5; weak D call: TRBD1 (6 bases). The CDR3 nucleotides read TGTGCCAGCAGTGAAGAGTCAGGGGCGGGATTGCCCCAGCATTTT. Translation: CASSEESGAGLPQHF.